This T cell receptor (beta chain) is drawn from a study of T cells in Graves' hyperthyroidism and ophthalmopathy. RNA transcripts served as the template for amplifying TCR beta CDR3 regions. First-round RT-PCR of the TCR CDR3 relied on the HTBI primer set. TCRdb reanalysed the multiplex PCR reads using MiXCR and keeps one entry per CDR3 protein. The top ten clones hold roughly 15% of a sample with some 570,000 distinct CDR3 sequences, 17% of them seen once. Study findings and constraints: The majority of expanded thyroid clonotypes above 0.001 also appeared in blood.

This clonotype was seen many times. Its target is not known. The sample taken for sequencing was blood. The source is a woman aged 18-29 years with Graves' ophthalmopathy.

CDR3 protein: CASSPRDRVGVYNEQFF. The CDR3 region has the DNA TGTGCCAGCAGCCCCCGGGACAGAGTGGGGGTCTACAATGAGCAGTTCTTC. The chain recombines TRBV7-3 with TRBJ2-1, with 7 bases fitting TRBD1. The germline CDR1 and CDR2 sequences are SGHTA and FQGTGA. Germline trimming cut 5 bases from V and 3 bases from J; bases unmatched to any gene: 13. The CDR3 is 17 amino acids.